These 25 T cell receptor beta chains were all obtained from the same sample, sequenced in a study of spatial heterogeneity in lung cancer (dated by TCRdb to about 2019). The meaning of the sample's time point label: sample taken at primary tumor resection. For TCR sequencing, whole RNA was extracted from tumor and nontumor lung tissue, or from cryopreserved PBMC samples, and no cell sorting was done. Libraries came from 5' RACE. The listed sequencing device is NextSeq 500. Using fastp trimming at Q25 and MiXCR clonotype assembly, TCRdb reanalyzed the public sequencing data and kept in-frame beta chains. Identical CDR3 protein sequences are pooled into one entry, listed with their most common genes and DNA. This sample gives 5,000 to 5,500 distinct CDR3 sequences in total; around a third of them show up just once. The ten largest clones take up 3.5% of the sample. The sample here was PBMCs, taken at surgery. These TCRs come from a female donor with early-stage non-small cell lung cancer.

Remarks on this clonotype: Little can be read into the size of this beta chain, an off-target read in a library designed for alpha chains. The chain has TRBV12-3 or TRBV12-4 and TRBJ2-3, with unresolved D. The CDR3 has 14 residues. The germline V and J ends were trimmed by 1 base and 4 bases, with 9 bases remaining between them. Here the CDR3 DNA reads TGTGCCAGCAGTTTAGGCGCAAGGGCAGATACGCAGTATTTT. Residues: CASSLGARADTQYF.

In this sample, this clonotype is medium-sized. This beta chain came through as a stray read in a library set up for alpha chains, and its size says little. The chain joins TRBV4-3 to TRBJ2-7, with 7 bases identical to TRBD1. V lost 4 bases, J lost 1 base, and 4 bases stayed unmatched. Germline lookup yields CDR1 LGHNA and CDR2 YSLEER. This CDR3 is built from 14 residues. This chain's CDR3 is CASSRRQGSYEQYF. The CDR3 nucleotides read TGCGCCAGCAGCCGAAGACAGGGATCCTACGAGCAGTACTTC.

This clonotype turned up a few times. This beta chain lies outside the target of a library built for alpha chains; its clone size means little. The chain joins TRBV11-2 to TRBJ2-1; a weak D match, TRBD2 (6 bases). Germline values: CDR1 SGHAT, CDR2 FQNNGV. The V end was cut by 1 base, the J end by 0 bases, with 16 bases between. The CDR3 runs to 18 residues. The CDR3: CASSLAQGAGLSYNEQFF. In DNA form, the CDR3 reads TGTGCCAGCAGCTTAGCCCAGGGAGCGGGCCTCTCCTACAATGAGCAGTTCTTC.

This clonotype has only a few counts. This beta chain slipped into a library made for alpha chains as a stray read, so its size is not meaningful. The CDR3 loop reads CSANRGSAYNEQFF. In nucleotides, the CDR3 is TGCAGTGCTAACAGGGGATCCGCGTACAATGAGCAGTTCTTC. The rearrangement joins TRBV20-1 to TRBJ2-1; TRBD1 agrees at 7 bases. Trimming removed 4 bases from V and 4 bases from J; junction bases left unmatched: 7. The CDR3 extends over 14 amino acids. CDR1 is DFQATT and CDR2 is SNEGSKA in the germline V gene (reference sequence).

This clonotype was seen a handful of times. As an off-target read in a library built for alpha chains, this beta chain has a frequency of little significance. The chain has TRBV9 and TRBJ2-1, with 7 positions matching TRBD1. This CDR3 contains 13 residues. V dropped 0 bases and J dropped 6; count of bases not matched to a gene: 0. CDR1 and CDR2 from the germline V gene are SGDLS and YYNGEE. CDR3 sequence reads: CASSVAGGNEQFF. The DNA of the CDR3 is TGTGCCAGCAGCGTAGCAGGGGGCAATGAGCAGTTCTTC.

This clonotype was counted between two and nine times. This beta chain was picked up by a library intended for alpha chains and is off target, so its count carries little meaning. V is TRBV7-2 and J is TRBJ2-1; 9 positions agree with TRBD2. Germline CDR1 is SGHTA and CDR2 is FQGNSA. The CDR3 is 16 residues long. The V segment lost 1 base and the J segment 4 bases; nucleotides outside the gene matches: 5. The CDR3 here is CASSLEVAGVYNEQFF. CDR3 sequence (DNA): TGTGCCAGCAGCTTAGAGGTAGCGGGGGTTTACAATGAGCAGTTCTTC.

This clonotype is classed as medium-sized. This beta chain came through as a stray read in a library set up for alpha chains, and its size says little. The chain couples TRBV28 to TRBJ2-5; TRBD2 is a possible D gene (5 bases). The CDR3 runs 13 residues. Germline lookup yields CDR1 MDHEN and CDR2 SYDVKM. DNA of the CDR3: TGTGCGACTCGGGGAGAGCACCAAGAGACCCAGTACTTC. Encoded protein: CATRGEHQETQYF.

This clonotype occurred a few times. Since it is a stray read in a library aimed at alpha chains, this beta chain has a size that is not meaningful. The chain recombines TRBV28 with TRBJ2-3; TRBD2 aligns across 10 bases. Germline V gene lookup returns CDR1 MDHEN and CDR2 SYDVKM. This CDR3 has 15 amino acids. The V and J ends lost 6 bases and 4 bases, in that order; junction bases with no gene match: 7. CDR3 sequence (DNA): TGTGCCAGCAGGCCCGCTCTAGCGGGGGCAGATACGCAGTATTTT. Translating it yields CASRPALAGADTQYF.

This clonotype was counted a few times. This beta chain slipped into a library made for alpha chains as a stray read, so its size is not meaningful. This chain links TRBV7-2 with TRBJ2-1; TRBD1 matches 9 bases. Germline V gene sequence: CDR1 SGHTA, CDR2 FQGNSA. V lost 8 bases and J lost 2; bases outside the gene matches: 4. The CDR3 is 14 amino acids. CDR3 region: CASDGTGTYNEQFF. In DNA, the CDR3 is TGTGCCAGCGACGGGACAGGGACCTACAATGAGCAGTTCTTC.

This clonotype was detected only a few times. As an off-target read in a library built for alpha chains, this beta chain has a frequency of little significance. The J gene is TRBJ2-4, the V gene TRBV29-1; D not resolved. The CDR3 covers 13 residues. Germline values: CDR1 SQVTM, CDR2 ANQGSEA. V dropped 7 bases and J dropped 8 bases, with 18 bases sitting between them. CDR3 region: CSARNLGKDIQYF. The DNA for the CDR3 is TGCAGCGCCCGAAACCTGGGGAAGGACATTCAGTACTTC.

With respect to this clonotype: Little can be read into the size of this beta chain, an off-target read in a library designed for alpha chains. This chain joins TRBV11-2 and TRBJ2-4, with D unresolved. Trimming removed 1 base from V and 7 bases from J, with 8 bases in between. There are 13 residues in the CDR3. Germline assignment: CDR1 SGHAT and CDR2 FQNNGV. In DNA form, the CDR3 reads TGTGCCAGCAGCTTAGCCCAGAATAACATTCAGTACTTC. As protein: CASSLAQNNIQYF.

A note on this clonotype: This beta chain lies outside the target of a library built for alpha chains; its clone size means little. The chain recombines TRBV29-1 with TRBJ2-3; 9 positions match TRBD1. Germline V CDR1 and CDR2: SQVTM, ANQGSEA. The CDR3 consists of 13 residues. V lost 7 bases, J lost 1 base, and 3 bases stayed unmatched. The CDR3 nucleotides are TGCAGCGGGCGGGACAGGGGCACAGATACGCAGTATTTT. Protein sequence: CSGRDRGTDTQYF.

On this clonotype: The library was prepared for alpha chains; this beta chain is a stray read, so its frequency means little. The chain recombines TRBV20-1 with TRBJ1-1; D is unresolved. V gave up 5 bases and J gave up 5 bases, with 9 bases separating them. Germline V lookup: CDR1 DFQATT, CDR2 SNEGSKA (reference sequence). The CDR3 runs to 11 residues. The DNA for the CDR3 is TGCAGTGCTTCTGCCCAGACTGAAGCTTTCTTT. It is translated as CSASAQTEAFF.

About this clonotype: A library prepared for alpha chains yielded this beta chain as an off-target read; its size is of little meaning. This CDR3 is CASSWALRNEQYF. CDR3 DNA sequence: TGTGCCAGCAGTTGGGCCCTCAGGAACGAGCAGTACTTC. The J gene is TRBJ2-7, the V gene TRBV6-2 or TRBV6-3; D unclear. The CDR3 sequence is 13 residues long. Germline assignment: CDR1 MNHEY and CDR2 SVGEGT. V gave up 4 bases and J gave up 5 bases, with 12 bases separating them.

By its share, this clonotype is medium-sized. As an off-target read in a library built for alpha chains, this beta chain has a frequency of little significance. V usage is TRBV5-6 and J usage is TRBJ2-5, with D possibly matching TRBD2 (6 bases). The V end lost 0 bases, the J end lost 5 bases, and 14 bases lay between the germline ends. Per germline, CDR1 SGHDT and CDR2 YYEEEE. This CDR3 comprises 15 residues. The chain's CDR3 is CASSLVTGTSETQYF. The CDR3 DNA follows: TGTGCCAGCAGCTTGGTGACCGGGACTTCGGAGACCCAGTACTTC.

Turning to this clonotype: This beta chain slipped into a library made for alpha chains as a stray read, so its size is not meaningful. This chain joins TRBV20-1 and TRBJ2-3, with D perhaps TRBD2 (7 bases). The V gene lost 6 bases and the J gene lost 4 bases, with 11 bases spanning the gap. CDR1 and CDR2 from the germline V gene are DFQATT and SNEGSKA (reference sequence). The CDR3 totals 12 residues. This chain's CDR3 is CSAGGGADTQYF. The CDR3, as DNA: TGCAGTGCGGGAGGGGGGGCAGATACGCAGTATTTT.

Concerning this clonotype itself: The junction differs from germline at one of its ends, possibly a read error. Because the library targeted alpha chains, this beta chain is an off-target read whose size means little. The rearrangement links TRBV7-7 to TRBJ2-3; no reliable D call. The CDR3 totals 14 residues. Germline V gene sequence: CDR1 SSHAT, CDR2 FNYEAQ (reference sequence). CDR3 in DNA: TGTGCTAGCAGCTTAAGTCTGGGCACAGATACGCAGTATTTT. As protein: CASSLSLGTDTQYF. The whole variable domain, filled in from reference TRBV7-7 and TRBJ2-3, reads GAGVSQSPRYKVTKRGQDVTLRCDPISSHATLYWYQQALGQGPEFLTYFNYEAQPDKSGLPSDRFSAERPEGSISTLTIQRTEQRDSAMYRCASSLSLGTDTQYFGPGTRLTVL.

In its sample, this clonotype was seen a few times. This beta chain appears as a stray read in a library generated for alpha chains; its size is not informative. V gene TRBV19 combines with J gene TRBJ2-3; 7 nucleotides align to TRBD2. This CDR3 is built from 15 residues. The ends lost 5 bases at V and 1 base at J; junction bases unmatched: 6. Germline V gene sequence: CDR1 LNHDA, CDR2 SQIVND (reference sequence). CDR3 DNA: TGTGCCAGTAGTGTCCAGCGGGGCCGCACAGATACGCAGTATTTT. It specifies CASSVQRGRTDTQYF.

This clonotype came up a few times. The library was prepared for alpha chains; this beta chain is a stray read, so its frequency means little. V is TRBV4-3 and J is TRBJ2-7; 9 positions match TRBD1. The germline V gene encodes CDR1 LGHNA and CDR2 YSLEER. Trimming cost V 0 bases and J 2 bases; bases outside gene matches: 8. The CDR3 contains 17 residues. The CDR3 loop is CASSQDLGTGSPYEQYF. DNA for the CDR3: TGCGCCAGCAGCCAAGATCTGGGGACAGGGTCCCCCTACGAGCAGTACTTC.

Regarding this clonotype: The size of this beta chain means little, since it is a stray read in a library made for alpha chains. CDR3 in amino acids: CASSLLGNHGTDTQYF. The CDR3 DNA reads TGCGCCAGCAGCTTGTTGGGGAACCACGGCACAGATACGCAGTATTTT. This rearrangement joins TRBV5-1 to TRBJ2-3; D remains unclear. The CDR3 consists of 16 residues. Trimming removed 1 base at V and 1 base at J, with 13 bases between. Germline V lookup: CDR1 SGHRS, CDR2 YFSETQ.

To note about this clonotype: In a library made to pick up alpha chains, this beta chain is a stray read with a size that means little. The chain couples TRBV7-9 to TRBJ2-5; D remains ambiguous. Per germline, CDR1 SEHNR and CDR2 FQNEAQ (reference sequence). The CDR3 contains 13 residues. Deletions cut 3 bases from V and 2 bases from J, with 7 bases between. CDR3 in amino acids: CASSFGQQETQYF. DNA of the CDR3: TGTGCCAGCAGCTTTGGGCAGCAAGAGACCCAGTACTTC. The full variable domain, completed using reference TRBV7-9 and TRBJ2-5, is DTGVSQNPRHKITKRGQNVTFRCDPISEHNRLYWYRQTLGQGPEFLTYFQNEAQLEKSRLLSDRFSAERPKGSFSTLEIQRTEQGDSAMYLCASSFGQQETQYFGPGTRLLVL.

In this sample, this clonotype turned up a few times. As an off-target read in a library built for alpha chains, this beta chain has a frequency of little significance. Here the CDR3 DNA reads TGTGCCAGCAGCCAAGGAATTGGGACAGGGTCCTACGAGCAGTACTTC. Its protein product is CASSQGIGTGSYEQYF. The rearrangement uses TRBV3-1 and TRBJ2-7; 9 nucleotides agree with TRBD1. There are 16 residues in the CDR3. CDR1 and CDR2 from the germline V gene are LGHDT and YNNKEL (reference sequence). Losses at the gene ends were 1 base for V and 1 base for J; bases not matched to a gene: 5.

By frequency in the sample, this clonotype is medium-sized. The library was built for alpha chains, so this beta chain is an off-target read and its size means little. The V and J genes are TRBV29-1 and TRBJ2-5; D remains unclear. Germline-derived CDR1 and CDR2 are SQVTM and ANQGSEA. The CDR3 contains 12 residues. V was pared by 2 bases and J by 7 bases, with 11 bases between. This CDR3 reads CSVESLSGTQYF. The DNA for the CDR3 is TGCAGCGTTGAATCGCTTTCTGGGACCCAGTACTTC.

This clonotype was observed once. This beta chain is off target for a library built for alpha chains, so its abundance means little. CDR3 amino acids: CASSWIPGQREETQYF. The CDR3 bases are TGTGCCAGCAGCTGGATTCCGGGACAGCGAGAGGAGACCCAGTACTTC. This chain links TRBV7-2 with TRBJ2-5, with 7 bases lining up with TRBD1. The ends lost 4 bases at V and 5 bases at J; junction bases unmatched: 13. The CDR3 runs to 16 residues. Per germline, CDR1 SGHTA and CDR2 FQGNSA.

A word on this clonotype: Since the library was made to target alpha chains, this beta chain is a stray read and its abundance is not meaningful. V and J are TRBV15 and TRBJ2-7; 10 bases match TRBD1. CDR1 and CDR2 from the germline V gene are LNHNV and YYDKDF (reference sequence). The CDR3 runs to 20 residues. With V trimmed by 2 bases and J by 2 bases, 18 bases remained unmatched. CDR3 loop: CATSRSSGQGPLLHTYEQYF. CDR3 bases: TGTGCCACCAGCAGATCGTCGGGACAGGGGCCGCTTCTCCACACCTACGAGCAGTACTTC.